The present entry profiles one T cell receptor beta chain with its context. Its antigen remains unknown. Method: immunoSEQ multiplex PCR; TCRdb's copy keeps in-frame clones and lacks some. The profile shows around 97,000 clones, 91% of them singletons. The data were taken from a study of graft-versus-host responses after intestinal transplantation. This CDR3 contains 19 residues. Germline V gene lookup returns CDR1 LGHNA and CDR2 YNFKEQ. V lost 4 bases to trimming and J lost 3 bases; unmatched junction nucleotides: 16. Sequencing was performed on unstimulated CD4+ T cells sorted from spleen or lymph node cells, taken before transplant. This TCR was sampled from a human donor who was the organ donor for an intestinal transplant. The chain couples TRBV4-2 to TRBJ2-3; 10 bases line up with TRBD2. CDR3 residues: CASSPTGTSVILSTDTQYF. The CDR3, as DNA: TGTGCCAGCAGCCCAACCGGGACTAGCGTAATCTTGAGTACAGATACGCAGTATTTT.